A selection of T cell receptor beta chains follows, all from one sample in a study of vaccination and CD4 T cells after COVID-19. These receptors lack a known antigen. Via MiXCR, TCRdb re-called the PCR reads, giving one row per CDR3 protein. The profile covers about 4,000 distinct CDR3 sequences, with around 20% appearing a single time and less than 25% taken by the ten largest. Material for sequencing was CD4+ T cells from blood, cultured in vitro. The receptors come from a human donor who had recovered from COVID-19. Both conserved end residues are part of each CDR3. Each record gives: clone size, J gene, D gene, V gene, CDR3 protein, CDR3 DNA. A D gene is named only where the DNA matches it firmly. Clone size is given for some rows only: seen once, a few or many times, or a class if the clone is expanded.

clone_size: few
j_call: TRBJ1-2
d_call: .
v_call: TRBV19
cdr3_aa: CASSTTDRPTNYGYTF
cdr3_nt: TGTGCCAGTAGTACGACTGACAGGCCAACTAACTATGGCTACACCTTC

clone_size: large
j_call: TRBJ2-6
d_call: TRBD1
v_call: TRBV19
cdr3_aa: CASSITTPRTGIRSGANVLTF
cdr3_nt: TGTGCCAGTAGTATAACAACCCCGCGGACAGGGATACGCTCTGGGGCCAACGTCCTGACTTTC

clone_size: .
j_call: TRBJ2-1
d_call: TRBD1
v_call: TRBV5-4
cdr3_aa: CASRQDRGTRLEQFF
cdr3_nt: TGTGCCAGCAGACAAGACAGGGGAACGCGGCTTGAGCAGTTCTTC

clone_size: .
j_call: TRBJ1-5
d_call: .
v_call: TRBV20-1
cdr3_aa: CSATDSPYSNQPQHF
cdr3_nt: TGCAGTGCTACCGACAGCCCTTATAGCAATCAGCCCCAGCATTTT

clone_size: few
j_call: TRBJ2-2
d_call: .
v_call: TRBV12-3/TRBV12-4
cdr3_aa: CASSLVGTNTGELFF
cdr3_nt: TGTGCCAGCAGTTTAGTGGGGACCAACACCGGGGAGCTGTTTTTT

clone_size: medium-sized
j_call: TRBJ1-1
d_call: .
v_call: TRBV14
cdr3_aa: CASSLTGPTEAFF
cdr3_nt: TGTGCCAGCAGCCTCACAGGTCCCACTGAAGCTTTCTTT

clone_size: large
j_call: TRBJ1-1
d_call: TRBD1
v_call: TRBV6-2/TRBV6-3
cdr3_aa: CASSYLGGQIAEAFF
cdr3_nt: TGTGCCAGCAGCTACCTTGGGGGACAGATCGCTGAAGCTTTCTTT

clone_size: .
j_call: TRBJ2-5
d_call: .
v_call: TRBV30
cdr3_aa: CAWGGASGYQETQYF
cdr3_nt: TGTGCCTGGGGCGGGGCGAGCGGGTACCAAGAGACCCAGTACTTC

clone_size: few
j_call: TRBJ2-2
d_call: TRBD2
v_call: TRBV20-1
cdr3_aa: CSAQHRGGVGGELFF
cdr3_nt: TGCAGTGCGCAACATCGGGGGGGCGTCGGCGGGGAGCTGTTTTTT

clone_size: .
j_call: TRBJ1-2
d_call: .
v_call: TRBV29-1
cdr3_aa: CSVNQGQNYGYTF
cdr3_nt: TGCAGCGTCAACCAAGGTCAGAACTATGGCTACACCTTC

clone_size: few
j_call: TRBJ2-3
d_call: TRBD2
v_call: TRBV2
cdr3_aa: CASIGKRGGIADTQYF
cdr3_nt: TGTGCCAGCATTGGGAAGCGGGGGGGTATTGCAGATACGCAGTATTTT

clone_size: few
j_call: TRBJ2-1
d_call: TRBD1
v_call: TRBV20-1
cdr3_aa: CSARDGQGADEQFF
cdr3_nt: TGCAGTGCTAGAGATGGGCAGGGGGCGGATGAGCAGTTCTTC

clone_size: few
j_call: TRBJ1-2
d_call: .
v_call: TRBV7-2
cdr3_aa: CASSYIYGYTF
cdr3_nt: TGTGCCAGCAGCTACATATATGGCTACACCTTC

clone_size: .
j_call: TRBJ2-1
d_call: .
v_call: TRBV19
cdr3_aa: CASSPEQWGGGRYNEQFF
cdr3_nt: TGTGCCAGTAGTCCAGAACAGTGGGGCGGGGGCCGTTACAATGAGCAGTTCTTC

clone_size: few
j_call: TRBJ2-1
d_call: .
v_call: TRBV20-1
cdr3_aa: CSARDFRDSYNEQFF
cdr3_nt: TGCAGTGCTAGAGATTTCAGGGATTCCTACAATGAGCAGTTCTTC

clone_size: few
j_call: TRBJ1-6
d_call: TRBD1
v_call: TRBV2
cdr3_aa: CASSRTGQGNSPLHF
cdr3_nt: TGTGCCAGCAGCCGCACCGGACAGGGTAATTCACCCCTCCACTTT

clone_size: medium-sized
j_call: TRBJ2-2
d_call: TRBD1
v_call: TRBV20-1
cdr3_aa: CSARGAGQGRANTGELFF
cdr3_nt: TGCAGTGCTAGAGGTGCGGGACAGGGCCGCGCGAACACCGGGGAGCTGTTTTTT

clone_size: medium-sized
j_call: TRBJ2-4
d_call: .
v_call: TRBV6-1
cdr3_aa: CASSPEGVRAKNIQYF
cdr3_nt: TGTGCCAGCAGTCCGGAGGGGGTAAGGGCCAAAAACATTCAGTACTTC

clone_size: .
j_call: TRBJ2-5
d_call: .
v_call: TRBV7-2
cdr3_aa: CASSLANSGAGETQYF
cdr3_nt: TGTGCCAGCAGCTTAGCGAATTCAGGGGCGGGAGAGACCCAGTACTTC

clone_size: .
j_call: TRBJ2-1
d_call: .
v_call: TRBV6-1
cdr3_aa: CASSEGGGLPYNEQFF
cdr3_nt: TGTGCCAGCAGTGAAGGGGGCGGCCTACCCTACAATGAGCAGTTCTTC

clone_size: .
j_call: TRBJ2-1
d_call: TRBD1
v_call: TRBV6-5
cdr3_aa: CASSTRPGTGREQFF
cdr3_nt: TGTGCCAGCAGTACTCGTCCCGGGACAGGGCGGGAGCAGTTCTTC

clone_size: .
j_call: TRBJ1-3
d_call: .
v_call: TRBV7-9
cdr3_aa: CASSLTGARAGNTIYF
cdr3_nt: TGTGCCAGCAGCTTGACGGGGGCAAGGGCTGGAAACACCATATATTTT

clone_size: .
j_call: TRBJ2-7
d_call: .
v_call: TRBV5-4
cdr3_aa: CASSLASRGPYEQYF
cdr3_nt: TGTGCCAGCAGCTTGGCTTCCCGGGGGCCGTACGAGCAGTACTTC

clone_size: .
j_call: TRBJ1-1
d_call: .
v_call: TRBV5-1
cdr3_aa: CASSFGGGMNTEAFF
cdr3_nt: TGCGCCAGCAGCTTCGGGGGGGGTATGAACACTGAAGCTTTCTTT

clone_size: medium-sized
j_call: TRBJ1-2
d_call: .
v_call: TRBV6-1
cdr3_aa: CASSRGQIYGYTF
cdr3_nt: TGTGCCAGCAGTCGCGGACAGATATATGGCTACACCTTC

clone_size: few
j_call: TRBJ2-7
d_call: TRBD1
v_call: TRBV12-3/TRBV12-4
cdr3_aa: CASSGRTGVYEQYF
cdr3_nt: TGTGCCAGCAGTGGTCGGACAGGGGTTTACGAGCAGTACTTC

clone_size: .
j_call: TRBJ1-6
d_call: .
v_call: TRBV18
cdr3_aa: CASSPGTSYNSPLHF
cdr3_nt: TGTGCCAGCTCCCCAGGAACTAGCTATAATTCACCCCTCCACTTT

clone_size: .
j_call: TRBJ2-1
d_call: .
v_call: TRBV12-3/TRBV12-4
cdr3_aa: CASSLWWDGNYNEQFF
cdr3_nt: TGTGCCAGCAGCCTATGGTGGGACGGAAACTACAATGAGCAGTTCTTC

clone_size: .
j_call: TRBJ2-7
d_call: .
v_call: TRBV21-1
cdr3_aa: CASGRDRGSSYEQYF
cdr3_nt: TGTGCCAGCGGCCGGGACAGGGGAAGCTCCTACGAGCAGTACTTC

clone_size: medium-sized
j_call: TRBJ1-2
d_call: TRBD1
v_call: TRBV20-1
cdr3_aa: CSIQGANYGYTF
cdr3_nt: TGCAGTATACAGGGGGCTAACTATGGCTACACCTTC

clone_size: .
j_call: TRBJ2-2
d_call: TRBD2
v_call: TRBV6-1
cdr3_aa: CASTRGGAGELFF
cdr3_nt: TGTGCCAGCACCCGCGGGGGGGCCGGGGAGCTGTTTTTT

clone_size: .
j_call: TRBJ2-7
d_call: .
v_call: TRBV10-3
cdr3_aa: CAIRSSKGSSYEQYF
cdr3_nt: TGTGCCATCAGATCGTCGAAGGGGAGCTCCTACGAGCAGTACTTC

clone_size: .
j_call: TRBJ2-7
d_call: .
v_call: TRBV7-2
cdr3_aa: CASSSNPYEQYF
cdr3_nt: TGTGCCAGCAGCTCCAACCCCTACGAGCAGTACTTC

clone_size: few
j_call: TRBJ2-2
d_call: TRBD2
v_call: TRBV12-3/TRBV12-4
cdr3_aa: CASSSLAGGPGGELFF
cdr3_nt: TGTGCCAGCAGTTCCCTAGCGGGGGGGCCCGGCGGGGAGCTGTTTTTT

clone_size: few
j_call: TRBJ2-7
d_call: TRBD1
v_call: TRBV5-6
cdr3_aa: CASSSGTVSYEQYF
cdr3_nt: TGTGCCAGCAGCTCCGGGACAGTCTCCTACGAGCAGTACTTC

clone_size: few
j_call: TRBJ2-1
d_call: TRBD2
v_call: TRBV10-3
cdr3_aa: CAISEFPAGGIYNEQFF
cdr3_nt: TGTGCCATCAGTGAATTTCCAGCGGGGGGGATCTACAATGAGCAGTTCTTC

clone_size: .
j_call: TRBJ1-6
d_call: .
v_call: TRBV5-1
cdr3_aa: CASSLARSSDSSLHF
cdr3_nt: TGCGCCAGCAGCTTGGCCAGGAGTTCTGATTCTTCCCTCCACTTT

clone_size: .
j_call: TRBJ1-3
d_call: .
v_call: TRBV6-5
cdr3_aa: CASSYSNSGNTIYF
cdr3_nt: TGTGCCAGCAGTTACTCGAACTCTGGAAACACCATATATTTT

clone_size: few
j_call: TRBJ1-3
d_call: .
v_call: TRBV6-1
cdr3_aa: CASSDLGQTGNTIYF
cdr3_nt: TGTGCCAGCAGTGATTTAGGCCAGACTGGAAACACCATATATTTT

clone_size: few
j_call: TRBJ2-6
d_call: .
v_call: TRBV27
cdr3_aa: CASCSLYPRITGANVLTF
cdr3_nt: TGTGCCAGCTGCAGTTTATATCCACGGATAACTGGGGCCAACGTCCTGACTTTC

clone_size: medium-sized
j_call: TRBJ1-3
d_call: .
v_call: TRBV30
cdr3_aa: CAWGPGTGGSGNTIYF
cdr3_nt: TGTGCCTGGGGGCCCGGGACGGGGGGCTCCGGAAACACCATATATTTT

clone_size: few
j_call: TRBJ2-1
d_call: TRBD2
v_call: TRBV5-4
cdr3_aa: CASSLGEGYYNEQFF
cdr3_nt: TGTGCCAGCAGCTTGGGGGAGGGCTACTACAATGAGCAGTTCTTC

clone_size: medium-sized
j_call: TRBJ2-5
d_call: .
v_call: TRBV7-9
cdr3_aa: CASSLASGQETQYF
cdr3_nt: TGTGCCAGCAGCTTAGCGTCCGGGCAAGAGACCCAGTACTTC

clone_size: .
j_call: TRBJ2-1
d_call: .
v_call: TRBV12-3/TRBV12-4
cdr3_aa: CASSLLLEGGKFF
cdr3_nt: TGTGCCAGCAGCCTCCTTCTAGAGGGGGGGAAGTTCTTC